The text below deals with one T cell receptor (beta chain). Its target antigen remains unknown. No much larger clone is present one base from it, and per-base qualities are unavailable. The same CDR3 can be traced to other DNA sequences in this sample. The V end loses 1 base and the J end loses 4 bases, and a stretch of 1 base separates them. Reading the germline V gene gives CDR1 SNHLY and CDR2 FYNNEI. From cysteine to phenylalanine, the CDR3 is 11 amino acids long. Left in the record is the CDR3 DNA by itself, 33 bases read in frame from the first base. The CDR3 regions of human TCRbeta chains were analyzed by immunosequencing. For the original study's pipeline: TCRs in the repertoires were compared against a reference library of SARS-CoV-2-specific TCRs that had been generated with the MIRA antigen-specificity platform. Breadth meant the fraction of unique TCRs that were SARS-CoV-2-associated, whereas depth meant the fraction of total T cells that were SARS-CoV-2-associated. Each spike-specific TCR was assigned to its reactive spike region and to a CD4 or CD8 class using the MIRA data. Log10-transformed breadth and depth values were compared by one-way ANOVA with Sidak's multiple comparisons tests. In TCRdb, the immuneACCESS table is reduced to in-frame sequences with V and J assigned. These tables do not hold every clone; where another copy was compared, an unresolved V gene accounts for under half, and the others remain unexplained. V, J and clone size were drawn from that table, and D and trimming were deduced from the DNA. Here the sample has 95,000 to 150,000 clones; approximately 90% occur a single time. The ten largest clones represent under 9% of the sample.

The sample's time point label, in plain terms: baseline before first vaccination. Vaccinee samples were obtained from the UK trials COV001 and COV002, which included a single-blind randomized controlled phase 2/3 trial of AZD1222 (ChAdOx1 nCoV-19) in healthy adults. For TCRbeta chain sequencing, PBMC samples were collected from trial participants at day 0 and at day 28 after the second dose. This sample stems from a study of T cell responses to AZD1222 COVID-19 vaccine (dated by TCRdb to the early 2020s). Context from the whole study: AZD1222 recipients whose second dose came at about 4 weeks and those whose second dose came at about 12 weeks were combined into one group, since spike-specific TCR depth and breadth did not differ between the two schedules. TCR sequencing was performed for 230 to 250 trial participants, of whom 207 were given two doses of AZD1222 and some 26 were given two doses of MenACWY control vaccine. Trial participants were enrolled into age subgroups of 18-55, 56-69 and 70-plus years, which contained about 150, 27 and 61 TCR-sequenced participants, respectively.

General study outcomes and caveats: A significant rise in spike-specific TCR breadth and depth was observed after two AZD1222 doses relative to day 0 and relative to MenACWY recipients. The 56-69-year group was small, and its depth increase did not reach significance, likely because of low power. Only five to seven AZD1222 recipients were SARS-CoV-2 seropositive at baseline, limiting conclusions about previously exposed vaccinees. Nearly half of unique spike-specific TCRs reportedly recognized epitopes outside regions mutated in the B.1.351 and B.1.1.7 variants. CD4 TCRs associated with the vaccine covered the entire spike protein, and the dominant responses were in regions 160-218 and 743-854. Participants were mostly white British, with more females than males. The authors suggested clonal diversity may have been underestimated. Because no samples from the day 14 peak response were available, repertoires could be characterized only after the peak T cell response.

Recombination linked TRBV2 to TRBJ2-5, with the D gene call left open. This TCR came from an adult in good health. The material sequenced was peripheral blood, taken on day 0 of AZD1222 vaccination. The CDR3 region: CASSEGETQYF. The DNA sequence is TGTGCCAGCAGTGAAGGAGAGACCCAGTACTTC.